This TCR beta chain stems from a study of cytomegalovirus exposure and HLA in healthy donors. In the study overall: Later, an analysis reported that the 120 or so validation repertoires had used the same platform as the roughly 720 first-cohort repertoires. Study outcomes and limitations: The study listed 150 to 200 cytomegalovirus-associated TCR beta chains. A later analysis found first-cohort TCR clusters tended to co-occur in the 90 to 150 validation repertoires.

Per the germline V gene, CDR1 is LNHDA and CDR2 is SQIVND (reference sequence). The CDR3 runs 16 residues. V shed 3 bases, J shed 2 bases, and the junction held 4 bases outside the gene matches. Turning to this clone: Its antigen remains unknown.

Libraries were prepared by immunoSEQ multiplex PCR; TCRdb keeps only in-frame clonotypes and omits some of them. The table has under 300,000 clones, approximately 86% seen once; the top ten hold roughly 1.2%. The sequence came from a woman in her 30s in good health and CMV-seropositive. The chain employs TRBV19 and TRBJ2-2; TRBD2 matches 9 bases. Source material: PBMCs. The chain's CDR3 is CASSITGLANTGELFF. The CDR3 region has the DNA TGTGCCAGTAGTATTACGGGACTAGCCAACACCGGGGAGCTGTTTTTT.